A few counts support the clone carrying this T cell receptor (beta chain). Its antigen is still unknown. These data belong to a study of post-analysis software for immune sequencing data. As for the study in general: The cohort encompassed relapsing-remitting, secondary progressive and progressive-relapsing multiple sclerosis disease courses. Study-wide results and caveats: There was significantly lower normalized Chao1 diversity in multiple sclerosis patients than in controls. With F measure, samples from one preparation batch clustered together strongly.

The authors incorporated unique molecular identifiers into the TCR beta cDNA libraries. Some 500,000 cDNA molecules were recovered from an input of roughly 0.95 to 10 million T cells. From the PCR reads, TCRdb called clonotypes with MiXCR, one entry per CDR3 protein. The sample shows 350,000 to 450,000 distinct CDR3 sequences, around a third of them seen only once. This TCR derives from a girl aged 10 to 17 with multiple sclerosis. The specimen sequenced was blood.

The CDR3 nucleotides are TGTGCCAGCAGTTTGGGCGGGGTAGCCAAAAACATTCAGTACTTC. This encodes CASSLGGVAKNIQYF. The chain uses TRBV12-3 or TRBV12-4 and TRBJ2-4; perhaps TRBD2 as D (6 bases). The germline V and J ends were trimmed by 3 bases and 0 bases, with 9 bases remaining between them. The CDR3 is 15 residues long.